A single sample is the source of the 3 T cell receptor beta chains below, sequenced in a study of blood T cell repertoires in COVID-19. TCRdb's copy holds only in-frame clones and misses some; the assay was immunoSEQ multiplex PCR. The sample consists of roughly 250,000 clones, around 86% of them appearing once. Sequences were obtained from PBMCs or T cells enriched from blood (not recorded which). These receptors all stem from a woman aged 50 to 60 who had recovered from COVID-19.

The chain is built from TRBV5-5 and TRBJ1-4, with D tentatively TRBD1 (5 bases). The CDR3 runs 14 residues. The germline gives CDR1 SGHKS, CDR2 YYEKEE (reference sequence). V was pared by 4 bases and J by 8 bases, with 15 bases between. CDR3 region: CASSRDLEAEKLFF. For the CDR3, the DNA is TGTGCCAGCAGCCGGGACTTAGAGGCGGAAAAACTGTTTTTT.

V gene TRBV6-1 combines with J gene TRBJ2-7; a possible D gene is TRBD1 (6 bases). CDR1 MNHNS and CDR2 SASEGT come from the germline V gene. Trimming pared 3 bases from V and 6 bases from J, leaving 18 bases between. The CDR3 loop spans 15 amino acids. The CDR3 loop is CASSEIAPQGLEQYF. In DNA form, the CDR3 reads TGTGCCAGCAGTGAGATAGCGCCACAGGGCCTCGAGCAGTACTTC.

J is TRBJ2-3 and V is TRBV15, with 7 bases aligning to TRBD1. V was pared by 8 bases and J by 1 base, with 12 bases of the junction left unmatched. This CDR3 spans 16 amino acids. Germline V lookup: CDR1 LNHNV, CDR2 YYDKDF (reference sequence). CDR3 region: CATGLWGDRGTDTQYF. In DNA, the CDR3 is TGTGCCACCGGATTATGGGGTGACAGGGGCACAGATACGCAGTATTTT.